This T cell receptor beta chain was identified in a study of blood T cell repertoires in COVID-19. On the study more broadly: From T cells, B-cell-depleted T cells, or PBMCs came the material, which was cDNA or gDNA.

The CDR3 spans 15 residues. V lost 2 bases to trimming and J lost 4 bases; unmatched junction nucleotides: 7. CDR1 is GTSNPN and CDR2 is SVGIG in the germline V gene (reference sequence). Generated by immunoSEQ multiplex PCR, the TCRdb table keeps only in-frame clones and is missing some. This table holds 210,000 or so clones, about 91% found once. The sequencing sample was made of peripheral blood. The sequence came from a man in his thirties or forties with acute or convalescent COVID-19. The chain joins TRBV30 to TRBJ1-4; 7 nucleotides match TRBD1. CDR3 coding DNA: TGTGCCTGGAGTACCGGACAGGCGGGTAATGAAAAACTGTTTTTT. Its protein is CAWSTGQAGNEKLFF.